One and the same sample provided the 26 T cell receptor beta chains below, sequenced in a study of Ad26.COV2.S vaccination and SARS-CoV-2 variants. Measured with immunoSEQ multiplex PCR; TCRdb has only the in-frame clones, and not every one. The profile covers approximately 340,000 clones, with about 85% appearing a single time and around 3.3% taken by the ten largest. Treatment: some 20 received Ad26.COV2.S at low or high dose, single or two shots; several received placebo; per-sample allocation not given. It was on day 63 after the first vaccine or placebo injection that samples were taken. Sequenced material: peripheral blood, taken in a trial of Ad26.COV2.S vaccine versus placebo. These receptors all come from a person aged 18-65 years who received the Ad26.COV2.S COVID-19 vaccine or a placebo.

The rearrangement links TRBV6-1 to TRBJ2-4, with D possibly TRBD1 on 6 matching bases. Germline V gene data show CDR1 as MNHNS and CDR2 as SASEGT. Trimming pared 3 bases from V and 4 bases from J, leaving 16 bases between. This CDR3 has 16 amino acids. DNA for the CDR3: TGTGCCAGCAGTGAGCGGATCGCAGGGGCAAAAAACATTCAGTACTTC. Translation: CASSERIAGAKNIQYF.

The chain employs TRBV14 and TRBJ1-4, with TRBD1 identical over 7 bases. CDR1 is SGHDN, CDR2 FVKESK, per germline. The CDR3 consists of 18 residues. Germline trimming cut 3 bases from V and 8 bases from J; bases unmatched to any gene: 18. DNA of the CDR3: TGTGCCAGCAGCCAGAGGTTACTTGTACAGGGGCGGGGAGAAAAACTGTTTTTT. Its protein product is CASSQRLLVQGRGEKLFF. The variable domain in full, with the rest retrieved from reference TRBV14 and TRBJ1-4, is EAGVTQFPSHSVIEKGQTVTLRCDPISGHDNLYWYRRVMGKEIKFLLHFVKESKQDESGMPNNRFLAERTGGTYSTLKVQPAELEDSGVYFCASSQRLLVQGRGEKLFFGSGTQLSVL.

The rearrangement joins TRBV5-4 to TRBJ2-5; D tentatively fits TRBD1 or TRBD2 (6 bases each). This CDR3 comprises 15 residues. From germline, CDR1 is SGHNT and CDR2 YYREEE (reference sequence). V lost 4 bases and J lost 7, with 20 bases in between. CDR3 sequence reads: CASSVDSRGGGTQYF. Here the CDR3 DNA reads TGTGCCAGCAGCGTGGACAGCCGGGGAGGTGGGACCCAGTACTTC.

This sequence joins TRBV5-1 and TRBJ2-3; D gene uncertain. Trimming cost V 0 bases and J 0 bases, with 8 bases left between them. The V gene's germline CDR1 is SGHRS and CDR2 YFSETQ. CDR3 length: 15 amino acids. Written as DNA, the CDR3 is TGCGCCAGCAGCTTGGCCGGCAAAAGCACAGATACGCAGTATTTT. Translation: CASSLAGKSTDTQYF.

V and J are TRBV6-2 or TRBV6-3 and TRBJ2-4, with D possibly TRBD2 on 5 matching bases. This CDR3 contains 14 residues. Trimming removed 6 bases from V and 5 bases from J, with 14 bases in between. From germline, CDR1 is MNHEY and CDR2 SVGEGT. The CDR3 spells CASSPSSGENIQYF. CDR3 bases: TGTGCCAGCAGCCCGTCGAGCGGCGAAAACATTCAGTACTTC.

The chain combines TRBV30 with TRBJ2-1; tentative D call: TRBD1 (5 bases). Germline CDR1 GTSNPN, CDR2 SVGIG (reference sequence). There are 15 residues in the CDR3. The ends were cut back, 0 bases at V and 0 bases at J, with 9 bases in the middle. As DNA, the CDR3 is TGTGCCTGGAGTGTTGGGGCCACCTCCTACAATGAGCAGTTCTTC. This gives the protein CAWSVGATSYNEQFF.

The V gene is TRBV19, the J gene TRBJ1-1, with D uncertain. CDR3 length equals 13 residues. In germline, CDR1 is LNHDA, CDR2 SQIVND (reference sequence). V shed 5 bases and J shed 5 bases, with 12 bases lying between them. The CDR3 region is CASSPTLGTEAFF. In DNA form, the CDR3 reads TGTGCCAGTAGTCCGACATTAGGGACTGAAGCTTTCTTT.

The J gene is TRBJ2-3, the V gene TRBV5-4; D may be TRBD1 (6 bases). The CDR3 totals 15 residues. V was trimmed by 2 bases and J by 6 bases, leaving 16 bases between them. CDR1 and CDR2 (germline): SGHNT, YYREEE (reference sequence). CDR3 loop: CASSLGGVGEDTQYF. CDR3 bases: TGTGCCAGCAGCTTAGGGGGAGTGGGGGAGGATACGCAGTATTTT.

The J gene is TRBJ1-2, the V gene TRBV3-1 (or the pseudogene TRBV3-2); TRBD1 might be the D (5 bases). The V gene lost 2 bases and the J gene lost 9 bases, with 10 bases spanning the gap. The CDR3 covers 12 residues. CDR1 and CDR2 from the germline V gene are LGHDT and YNNKEL (reference sequence). Written as DNA, the CDR3 is TGTGCCAGCAGCCAAACAGGCGGTAGCTACACCTTC. Protein sequence: CASSQTGGSYTF.

This chain connects TRBV4-3 to TRBJ2-1; D not certain. Per germline, CDR1 LGHNA and CDR2 YSLEER. The CDR3 length is 16 residues. The V and J ends lost 0 bases and 2 bases respectively, with 11 bases between them. CDR3 in amino acids: CASSQESAVTYNEQFF. The CDR3 nucleotides are TGCGCCAGCAGCCAAGAATCGGCAGTCACCTACAATGAGCAGTTCTTC.

The chain uses TRBV19 and TRBJ2-3; 11 nucleotides align to TRBD2. Losses at the gene ends were 5 bases for V and 2 bases for J; bases not matched to a gene: 6. Germline-derived CDR1 and CDR2 are LNHDA and SQIVND (reference sequence). The CDR3 length is 16 residues. The CDR3 nucleotides are TGTGCCAGTAGTGCCTCTAGCGGGGGGTACACAGATACGCAGTATTTT. It is translated as CASSASSGGYTDTQYF.

This chain joins TRBV5-1 and TRBJ2-1; 7 bases match TRBD1. This CDR3 is built from 15 residues. Germline V lookup: CDR1 SGHRS, CDR2 YFSETQ. After removal of 3 bases from V and 2 bases from J, the junction contained 5 bases not matched to a gene. The CDR3 is CASSSTGQTYNEQFF. The CDR3 DNA reads as TGCGCCAGCAGCTCCACGGGACAGACCTACAATGAGCAGTTCTTC.

This clone has just a few counts. The CDR3 coding sequence is TGTGCCAGCACCTACGAGCAGTACTTC. Amino acids: CASTYEQYF. V and J are TRBV6-6 and TRBJ2-7; D is unclear. The germline V gene encodes CDR1 MNHNY and CDR2 SVGAGI (reference sequence). V was pared by 7 bases and J by 2 bases, with 0 bases between. CDR3 length equals 9 residues.

In DNA form, the CDR3 reads TGTGCCAGCAGTTACCCGCCGTCGTTGGGGGTCTATGGCTACACCTTC. Its protein is CASSYPPSLGVYGYTF. V is TRBV6-5 and J is TRBJ1-2, with a weak D call TRBD1 (5 bases). V was cut by 2 bases and J by 4 bases, with 17 bases left in between. This CDR3 is built from 16 residues. CDR1 and CDR2 (germline): MNHEY, SVGAGI.

This clone was seen a few times. In DNA form, the CDR3 reads TGCGCCAGCAGCCAAGACAGGGAAGCCTATAATTCACCCCTCCACTTT. Amino acids: CASSQDREAYNSPLHF. The chain combines TRBV4-1 with TRBJ1-6, with a tentative D call TRBD1 (5 bases). Germline loops: CDR1 MGHRA, CDR2 YSYEKL. The CDR3 totals 16 residues. V was pared by 0 bases and J by 2 bases, with 8 bases between.

The CDR3 region is CASSPSGTTNIQYF. CDR3 in DNA: TGTGCCAGCAGCCCTTCCGGGACAACAAACATTCAGTACTTC. The V call is TRBV9, the J call TRBJ2-4; possible D gene TRBD1, 6 bases. CDR3 length: 14 residues. Germline V CDR1 and CDR2: SGDLS, YYNGEE. Trimming removed 4 bases at V and 6 bases at J, with 14 bases between.

The chain uses TRBV5-6 and TRBJ1-6; D is uncertain. The CDR3 runs 13 residues. Trimming removed 0 bases from V and 10 bases from J, with 8 bases in between. Germline V gene data show CDR1 as SGHDT and CDR2 as YYEEEE. The CDR3 spells CASSLDWVSPLHF. The CDR3 nucleotides are TGTGCCAGCAGCTTGGACTGGGTGTCACCCCTCCACTTT.

The sample holds a few counts of this clone. The V call is TRBV29-1, the J call TRBJ1-4, with D perhaps matching TRBD1 (6 bases). Looked up from germline, CDR1 is SQVTM and CDR2 is ANQGSEA. Trimming took 5 bases from V and 4 from J, leaving 8 bases between them. The CDR3 is 12 amino acids. CDR3 nucleotides: TGCAGCGTTCAGGGGATTAATGAAAAACTGTTTTTT. It translates to CSVQGINEKLFF.

Here the CDR3 reads CASSLPGPGNTIYF. The CDR3 nucleotides read TGTGCCAGCAGCTTGCCGGGGCCTGGAAACACCATATATTTT. V is TRBV11-2 and J is TRBJ1-3; D perhaps matches TRBD1 (5 bases). The CDR3 spans 14 residues. Trimming stripped 3 bases from V and 2 bases from J, with 8 bases between. Looked up from germline, CDR1 is SGHAT and CDR2 is FQNNGV. The full variable domain, its missing parts supplied by reference TRBV11-2 and TRBJ1-3, is EAGVAQSPRYKIIEKRQSVAFWCNPISGHATLYWYQQILGQGPKLLIQFQNNGVVDDSQLPKDRFSAERLKGVDSTLKIQPAKLEDSAVYLCASSLPGPGNTIYFGEGSWLTVV.

This clone has a handful of counts. Different DNA sequences within this sample yield the same CDR3. The J gene is TRBJ1-2, the V gene TRBV27, with TRBD1 matching 11 bases. With V trimmed by 4 bases and J by 8 bases, 6 bases remained unmatched. This CDR3 has 14 residues. Germline V gene data show CDR1 as MNHEY and CDR2 as SMNVEV (reference sequence). CDR3 residues: CASSSGQGVFGYTF. Written as DNA, the CDR3 is TGTGCCAGCAGTTCGGGACAGGGGGTGTTCGGCTACACCTTC.

The V gene is TRBV25-1, the J gene TRBJ1-2; D call uncertain. This CDR3 is built from 11 residues. V was trimmed by 4 bases and J by 5 bases, leaving 5 bases between them. CDR1 is MGHDK and CDR2 is SYGVNS in the germline V gene. The CDR3 loop is CASSGGYGYTF. CDR3 in DNA: TGTGCCAGCAGTGGTGGATATGGCTACACCTTC.

This clone has just one count. CDR3 DNA: TGTGCCAGCAGCCGAGAGGGGGGGGTGGGGCGCATCAATGAGCAGTTCTTC. Encoded protein: CASSREGGVGRINEQFF. The chain is built from TRBV27 and TRBJ2-1; TRBD2 is a possible D gene (7 bases). The CDR3 is made up of 17 amino acids. Germline assignment: CDR1 MNHEY and CDR2 SMNVEV (reference sequence). V lost 6 bases and J lost 6, with 24 bases in between.

The CDR3 sequence is CASSLRQGVINEQYF. In DNA, the CDR3 is TGTGCCAGCAGCCTGAGACAGGGGGTAATCAACGAGCAGTACTTC. This chain joins TRBV7-9 and TRBJ2-7, with 9 bases fitting TRBD1. V dropped 5 bases and J dropped 5; count of bases not matched to a gene: 10. The CDR3 is 15 residues long. Looked up from germline, CDR1 is SEHNR and CDR2 is FQNEAQ (reference sequence).

V usage is TRBV15 and J usage is TRBJ2-7; D remains ambiguous. The V gene's germline CDR1 is LNHNV and CDR2 YYDKDF (reference sequence). Trimming removed 0 bases at V and 5 bases at J, with 8 bases between. The CDR3 spans 13 residues. CDR3 sequence: CATSRDKVNEQYF. The CDR3 DNA is TGTGCCACCAGCAGAGATAAAGTGAACGAGCAGTACTTC. The full variable domain, rest sourced from reference TRBV15 and TRBJ2-7, is DAMVIQNPRYQVTQFGKPVTLSCSQTLNHNVMYWYQQKSSQAPKLLFHYYDKDFNNEADTPDNFQSRRPNTSFCFLDIRSPGLGDTAMYLCATSRDKVNEQYFGPGTRLTVT.

This sequence joins TRBV6-2 or TRBV6-3 and TRBJ1-2, with 9 positions matching TRBD1. The CDR3 is 15 residues long. J was trimmed by 4 bases and V by 5 bases; bases with no gene match: 8. Germline V gene data show CDR1 as MNHEY and CDR2 as SVGEGT. CDR3 coding DNA: TGTGCCAGCAGTGAGACAGGGGGTCGGATCTATGGCTACACCTTC. Residues: CASSETGGRIYGYTF.

The chain combines TRBV5-1 with TRBJ2-7; the D is unclear. The ends were cut back, 3 bases at V and 2 bases at J, with 9 bases in the middle. CDR3 size: 13 residues. Germline V gene data show CDR1 as SGHRS and CDR2 as YFSETQ. The CDR3 region has the DNA TGCGCCAGCAGCTGGGGAATCGCCTACGAGCAGTACTTC. This sequence encodes CASSWGIAYEQYF.